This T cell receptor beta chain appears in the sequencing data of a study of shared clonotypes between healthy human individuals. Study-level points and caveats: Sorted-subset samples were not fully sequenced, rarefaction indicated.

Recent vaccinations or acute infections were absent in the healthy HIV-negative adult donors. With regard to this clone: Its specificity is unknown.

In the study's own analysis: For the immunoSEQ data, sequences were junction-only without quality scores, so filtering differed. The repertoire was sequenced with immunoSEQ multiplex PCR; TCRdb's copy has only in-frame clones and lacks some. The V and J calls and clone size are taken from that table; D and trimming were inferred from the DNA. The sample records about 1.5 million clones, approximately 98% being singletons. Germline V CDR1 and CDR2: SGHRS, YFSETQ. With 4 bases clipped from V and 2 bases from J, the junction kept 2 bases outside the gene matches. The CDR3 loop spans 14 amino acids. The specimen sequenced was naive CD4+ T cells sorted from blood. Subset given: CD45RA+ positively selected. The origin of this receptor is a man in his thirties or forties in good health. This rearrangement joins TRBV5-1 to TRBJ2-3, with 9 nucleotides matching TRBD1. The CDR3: CASSGTGNTDTQYF. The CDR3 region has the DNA TGCGCCAGCAGCGGGACAGGGAACACAGATACGCAGTATTTT.